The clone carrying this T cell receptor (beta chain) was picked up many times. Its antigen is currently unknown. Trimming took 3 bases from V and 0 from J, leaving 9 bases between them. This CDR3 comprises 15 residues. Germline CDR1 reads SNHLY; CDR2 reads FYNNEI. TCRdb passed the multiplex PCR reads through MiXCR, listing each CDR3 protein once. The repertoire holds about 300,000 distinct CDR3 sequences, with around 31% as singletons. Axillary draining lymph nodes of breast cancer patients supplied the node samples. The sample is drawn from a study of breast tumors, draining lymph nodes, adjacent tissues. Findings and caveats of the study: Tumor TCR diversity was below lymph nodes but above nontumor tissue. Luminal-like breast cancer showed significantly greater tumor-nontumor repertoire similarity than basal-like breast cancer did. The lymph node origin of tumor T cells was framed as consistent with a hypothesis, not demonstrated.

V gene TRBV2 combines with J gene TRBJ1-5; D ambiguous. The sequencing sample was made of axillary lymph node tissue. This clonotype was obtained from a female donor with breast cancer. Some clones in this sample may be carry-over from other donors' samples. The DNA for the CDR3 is TGTGCCAGCAGTGACGATAGTTATAGCAATCAGCCCCAGCATTTT. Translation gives CASSDDSYSNQPQHF.